This T cell receptor beta chain was sequenced in a study of glioma-infiltrating T cells. Points from the study as a whole: Gliomas, especially low-grade, showed above-expected tissue-blood divergence; non-neoplastic patients showed below.

This CDR3 has 14 residues. The ends were cut back, 5 bases at V and 5 bases at J, with 16 bases in the middle. Germline V lookup: CDR1 SGHTA, CDR2 FQGNSA. Using RNA template, CDR3s of TCR alpha and beta were amplified with iRepertoire arm-PCR. TCRdb itself ran the multiplex PCR reads through MiXCR, one entry per CDR3 protein. The top ten clones hold roughly 15% of a sample with approximately 110,000 distinct CDR3 sequences, roughly 24% of them seen once. On this clonotype itself: What it binds is not known. A much larger clonotype is one base distant, so this may be a read error.

This receptor was identified in a human donor with low-grade glioma or glioblastoma, undergoing nonglioma brain surgery, or in good health (not recorded which). The sample taken for sequencing was glioma tissue, nonneoplastic brain tissue, or PBMCs (not recorded which). The chain employs TRBV7-2 and TRBJ2-7; weak D call: TRBD2 (7 bases). The DNA for the CDR3 is TGTGCCAGCAGCGAAAGGGGGAGCGGGAACGAGCAGTACTTC. Protein sequence: CASSERGSGNEQYF. The whole variable domain, filled in from reference TRBV7-2 and TRBJ2-7, reads GAGVSQSPSNKVTEKGKDVELRCDPISGHTALYWYRQSLGQGLEFLIYFQGNSAPDKSGLPSDRFSAERTGGSVSTLTIQRTQQEDSAVYLCASSERGSGNEQYFGPGTRLTVT.